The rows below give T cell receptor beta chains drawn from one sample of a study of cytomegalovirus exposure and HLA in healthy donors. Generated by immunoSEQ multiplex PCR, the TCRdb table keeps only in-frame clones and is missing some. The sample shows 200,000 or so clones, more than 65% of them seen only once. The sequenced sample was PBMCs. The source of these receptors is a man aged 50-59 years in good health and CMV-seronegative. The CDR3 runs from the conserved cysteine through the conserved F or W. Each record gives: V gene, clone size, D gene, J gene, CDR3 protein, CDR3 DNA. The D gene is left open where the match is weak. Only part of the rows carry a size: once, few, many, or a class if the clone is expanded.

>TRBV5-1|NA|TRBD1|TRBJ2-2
CASSSLTGTNTGELFF
TGCGCCAGCAGCTCCCTGACAGGGACGAACACCGGGGAGCTGTTTTTT
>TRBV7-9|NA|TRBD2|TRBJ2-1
CASSLGGSSSYNEQFF
TGTGCCAGCAGCTTAGGCGGGAGCAGCTCCTACAATGAGCAGTTCTTC
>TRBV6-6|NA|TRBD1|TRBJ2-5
CASKDRGMETQYF
TGTGCCAGCAAGGACAGGGGTATGGAGACCCAGTACTTC
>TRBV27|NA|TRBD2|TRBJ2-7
CASSPGLAGEYEQYF
TGTGCCAGCAGCCCGGGACTAGCGGGAGAGTACGAGCAGTACTTC
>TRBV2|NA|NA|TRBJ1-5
CASRGGAGNQPQHF
TGTGCCAGCAGGGGGGGAGCGGGGAATCAGCCCCAGCATTTT
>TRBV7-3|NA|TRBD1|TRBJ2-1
CASSWDRDNEQFF
TGTGCCAGCAGCTGGGACAGGGACAATGAGCAGTTCTTC
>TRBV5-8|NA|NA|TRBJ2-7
CASSLNSAQSEQYF
TGTGCCAGCAGCTTAAACTCAGCGCAGTCCGAGCAGTACTTC
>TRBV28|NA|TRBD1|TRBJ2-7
CASTETGSTYEQYF
TGTGCCAGCACCGAGACAGGGTCGACCTACGAGCAGTACTTC
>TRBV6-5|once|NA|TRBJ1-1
CASSPWVGLNTEAFF
TGTGCCAGCAGCCCCTGGGTGGGCTTGAACACTGAAGCTTTCTTT
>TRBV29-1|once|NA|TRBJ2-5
CSVVSGLETQYF
TGCAGCGTTGTCAGCGGGCTCGAGACCCAGTACTTC
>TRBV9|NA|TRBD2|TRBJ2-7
CASSSGASGSHEQYF
TGTGCCAGCAGCAGTGGTGCAAGCGGGAGCCACGAGCAGTACTTC
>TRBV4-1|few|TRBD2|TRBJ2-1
CASSPQLAGSFNEQFF
TGCGCCAGCAGCCCGCAATTAGCGGGATCGTTCAATGAGCAGTTCTTC
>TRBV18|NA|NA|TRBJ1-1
CASSPGTTAKAFF
TGTGCCAGCTCACCGGGGACAACTGCCAAAGCTTTCTTT
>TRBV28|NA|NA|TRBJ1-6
CASSSPFVGVYNSPLHF
TGTGCCAGCAGTTCCCCGTTCGTCGGTGTCTATAATTCACCCCTCCACTTT
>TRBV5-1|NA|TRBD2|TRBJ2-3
CASDPGLAVTDTQYF
TGCGCCAGCGACCCGGGACTAGCGGTCACAGATACGCAGTATTTT
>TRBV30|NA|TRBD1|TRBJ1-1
CAWSRLGGTGLMNTEAFF
TGTGCCTGGAGTCGTCTAGGAGGGACAGGGCTCATGAACACTGAAGCTTTCTTT
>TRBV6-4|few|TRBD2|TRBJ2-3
CASSDGGGPDTQYF
TGTGCCAGCAGTGACGGGGGAGGGCCAGATACGCAGTATTTT
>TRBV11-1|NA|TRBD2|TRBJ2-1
CASSLGLAGGTNEQFF
TGTGCCAGCAGCTTAGGGCTAGCGGGAGGTACGAATGAGCAGTTCTTC
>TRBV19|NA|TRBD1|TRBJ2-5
CASSLDRDRFQETQYF
TGTGCCAGTAGTCTAGACCGGGACAGATTTCAAGAGACCCAGTACTTC
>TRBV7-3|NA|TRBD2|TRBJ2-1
CASSPGLAYNEQFF
TGTGCCAGCAGCCCGGGACTAGCTTACAATGAGCAGTTCTTC
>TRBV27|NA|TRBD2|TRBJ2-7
CASSPGLAAYEQYF
TGTGCCAGCAGTCCGGGACTAGCAGCCTACGAGCAGTACTTC
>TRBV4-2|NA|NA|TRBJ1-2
CASSQPPGQRDLYGYTF
TGTGCCAGCAGCCAACCCCCCGGACAGAGAGACCTCTATGGCTACACCTTC
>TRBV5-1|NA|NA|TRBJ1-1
CASSLSGGRLTEAFF
TGCGCCAGCAGCTTGTCGGGGGGGAGGCTCACTGAAGCTTTCTTT
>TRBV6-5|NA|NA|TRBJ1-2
CASSYSRGYHYGYTF
TGTGCCAGCAGTTACTCCCGGGGTTATCACTATGGCTACACCTTC
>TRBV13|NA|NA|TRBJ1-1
CASSLGQLNTEAFF
TGTGCCAGCAGCTTAGGGCAGTTGAACACTGAAGCTTTCTTT
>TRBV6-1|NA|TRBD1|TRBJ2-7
CASKTDRGLGEQYF
TGTGCCAGCAAGACGGACAGGGGGCTAGGCGAGCAGTACTTC
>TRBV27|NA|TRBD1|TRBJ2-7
CASSYRTGGYEQYF
TGTGCCAGCAGTTACAGGACAGGGGGCTACGAGCAGTACTTC
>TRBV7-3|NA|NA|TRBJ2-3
CASSRVLGNTDTQYF
TGTGCCAGCAGCCGGGTCCTAGGTAACACAGATACGCAGTATTTT
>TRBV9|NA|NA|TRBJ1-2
CASTASNRYGYTF
TGTGCCAGCACAGCGAGCAACCGTTATGGCTACACCTTC
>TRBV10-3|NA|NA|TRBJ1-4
CAISDKRNPTNEKLFF
TGTGCCATCAGTGATAAGCGGAATCCAACTAATGAAAAACTGTTTTTT
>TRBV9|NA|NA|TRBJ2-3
CASSSMTRLAGDTQYF
TGTGCCAGCAGCTCAATGACTAGACTCGCGGGAGATACGCAGTATTTT
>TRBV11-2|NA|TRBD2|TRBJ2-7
CASSLGLAGNYEQYF
TGTGCCAGCAGCTTAGGTCTAGCGGGAAACTACGAGCAGTACTTC
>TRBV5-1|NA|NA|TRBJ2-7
CASSLRGTISYEQYF
TGCGCCAGCAGCTTAAGGGGGACCATCTCCTACGAGCAGTACTTC
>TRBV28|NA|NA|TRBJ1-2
CAIRGYGYTF
TGTGCCATACGAGGGTATGGCTACACCTTC
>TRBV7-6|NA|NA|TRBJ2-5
CASSLALGARETQYF
TGTGCCAGCAGCTTAGCGCTAGGGGCGAGGGAGACCCAGTACTTC
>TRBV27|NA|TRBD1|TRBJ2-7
CASSLGTGPYEQYF
TGTGCCAGCAGCTTGGGGACAGGGCCCTACGAGCAGTACTTC
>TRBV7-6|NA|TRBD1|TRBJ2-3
CASSLVTGGTDTQYF
TGTGCCAGCAGCTTAGTGACAGGGGGCACAGATACGCAGTATTTT
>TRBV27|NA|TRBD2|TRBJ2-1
CASSSSGLEGREQFF
TGTGCCAGCAGTAGTTCGGGACTAGAGGGGAGGGAGCAGTTCTTC
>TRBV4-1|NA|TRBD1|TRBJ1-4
CASSPDTGRGRSSNEKLFF
TGCGCCAGCAGCCCCGATACCGGCAGGGGGCGGTCCTCAAATGAAAAACTGTTTTTT
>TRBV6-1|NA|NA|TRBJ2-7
CASSSQGYEQYF
TGTGCCAGCAGTTCTCAGGGTTACGAGCAGTACTTC
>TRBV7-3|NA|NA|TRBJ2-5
CASSFGGGGEETQYF
TGTGCCAGCAGCTTTGGAGGGGGCGGGGAGGAGACCCAGTACTTC